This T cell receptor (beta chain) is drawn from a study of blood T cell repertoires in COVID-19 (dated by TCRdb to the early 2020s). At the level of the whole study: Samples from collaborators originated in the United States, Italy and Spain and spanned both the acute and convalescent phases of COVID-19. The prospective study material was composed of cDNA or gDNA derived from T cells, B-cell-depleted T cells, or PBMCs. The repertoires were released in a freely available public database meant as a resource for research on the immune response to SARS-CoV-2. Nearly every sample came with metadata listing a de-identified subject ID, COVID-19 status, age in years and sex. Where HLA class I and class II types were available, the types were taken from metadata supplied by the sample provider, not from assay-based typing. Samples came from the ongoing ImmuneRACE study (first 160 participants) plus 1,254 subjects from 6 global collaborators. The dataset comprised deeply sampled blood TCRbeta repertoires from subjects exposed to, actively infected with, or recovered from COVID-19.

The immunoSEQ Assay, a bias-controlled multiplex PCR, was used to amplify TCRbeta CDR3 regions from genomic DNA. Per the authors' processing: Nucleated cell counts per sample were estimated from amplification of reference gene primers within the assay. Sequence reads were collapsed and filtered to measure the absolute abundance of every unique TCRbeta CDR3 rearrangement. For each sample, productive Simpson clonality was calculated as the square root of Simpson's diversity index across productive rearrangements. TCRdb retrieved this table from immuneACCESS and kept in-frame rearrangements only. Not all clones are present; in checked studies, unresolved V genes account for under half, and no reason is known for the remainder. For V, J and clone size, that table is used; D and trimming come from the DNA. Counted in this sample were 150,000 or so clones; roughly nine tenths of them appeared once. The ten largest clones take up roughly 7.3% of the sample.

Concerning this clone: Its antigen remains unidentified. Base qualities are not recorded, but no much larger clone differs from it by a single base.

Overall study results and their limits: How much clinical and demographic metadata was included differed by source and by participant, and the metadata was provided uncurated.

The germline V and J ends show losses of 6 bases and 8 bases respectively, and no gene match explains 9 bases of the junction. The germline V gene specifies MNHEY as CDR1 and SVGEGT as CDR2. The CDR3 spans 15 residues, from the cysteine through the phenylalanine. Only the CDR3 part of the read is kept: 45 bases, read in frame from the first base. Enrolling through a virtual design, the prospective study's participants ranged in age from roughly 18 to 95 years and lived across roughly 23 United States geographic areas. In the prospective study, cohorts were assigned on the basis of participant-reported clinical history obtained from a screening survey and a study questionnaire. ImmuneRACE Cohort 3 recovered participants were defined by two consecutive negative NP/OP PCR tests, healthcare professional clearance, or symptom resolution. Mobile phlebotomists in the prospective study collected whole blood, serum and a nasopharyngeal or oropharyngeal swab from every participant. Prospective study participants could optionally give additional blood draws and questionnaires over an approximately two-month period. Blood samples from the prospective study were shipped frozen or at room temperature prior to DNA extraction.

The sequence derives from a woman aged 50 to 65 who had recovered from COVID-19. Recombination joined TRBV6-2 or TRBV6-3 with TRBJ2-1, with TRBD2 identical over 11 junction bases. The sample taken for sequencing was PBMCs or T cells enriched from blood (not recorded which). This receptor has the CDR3 CASSRSGRALHEQFF. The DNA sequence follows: TGTGCCAGCAGCCGTAGCGGGAGGGCCTTGCATGAGCAGTTCTTC.